The 5 T cell receptor beta chains below were found in one sample sequenced in a study of blood T cell repertoires in COVID-19 (dated by TCRdb to 2018 to 2020). Libraries were made using the immunoSEQ multiplex PCR assay. As stored in TCRdb, this immuneACCESS dataset retains in-frame rearrangements with V and J assigned. A fraction of the clones does not appear; measured against another copy, unresolved V genes explain less than half of the discrepancy, and the remainder lacks a known reason. The sample table contains 200,000 to 250,000 clones; only one count was recorded for around 84% of them. The ten largest clones take up about 8.9% of the sample. Material for sequencing was peripheral blood. The source is a man over 45 with active or convalescent COVID-19.

This clone was picked up a small number of times. The chain uses TRBV2 and TRBJ2-3; possibly TRBD2 for D (5 bases). Between the trimmed V and J ends, which lost 7 bases and 6 bases, there was a span of 11 bases. From germline, CDR1 is SNHLY and CDR2 FYNNEI. The CDR3 has 12 amino acids. The CDR3 protein is CASNLGVDTQYF. CDR3 coding DNA: TGTGCCAGCAATTTGGGAGTTGATACGCAGTATTTT.

The chain employs TRBV7-9 and TRBJ1-3, with 7 bases that match TRBD1. With V trimmed by 5 bases and J by 4 bases, 5 bases remained unmatched. This CDR3 is built from 14 residues. Per the germline V gene, CDR1 is SEHNR and CDR2 is FQNEAQ (reference sequence). CDR3 region: CASSPRTGGNTIYF. In nucleotides, the CDR3 is TGTGCCAGCAGCCCCCGGACAGGAGGAAACACCATATATTTT.

The genes are TRBV27 and TRBJ2-7; 8 bases are shared with TRBD2. This CDR3 has 14 amino acids. Unmatched junction bases numbered 9, after V lost 4 bases and J lost 7 bases. CDR1 and CDR2 (germline): MNHEY, SMNVEV (reference sequence). CDR3 bases: TGTGCCAGCAGTTGGGCGGGGGGAGTGCGGGAGCAGTACTTC. Its protein product is CASSWAGGVREQYF.

The chain is built from TRBV3-1 (or the pseudogene TRBV3-2) and TRBJ2-1; 12 nucleotides align to TRBD2. V gave up 6 bases and J gave up 5 bases; unmatched junction bases: 5. The CDR3 contains 15 residues. In germline, CDR1 is LGHDT, CDR2 YNNKEL (reference sequence). The CDR3 nucleotides are TGTGCCAGCAGGACCACTAGCGGGAGGAACAATGAGCAGTTCTTC. It specifies CASRTTSGRNNEQFF.

The chain uses TRBV4-3 and TRBJ1-2; D may be TRBD1 (5 bases). Per germline, CDR1 LGHNA and CDR2 YSLEER. The CDR3 has 16 amino acids. V was cut by 0 bases and J by 4 bases, with 15 bases left in between. Here the CDR3 reads CASSQDLSRAFYGYTF. DNA of the CDR3: TGCGCCAGCAGCCAAGATCTTTCCAGGGCGTTCTATGGCTACACCTTC.